A single sample is the source of the 26 T cell receptor beta chains below, sequenced in a study of blood T cell repertoires in COVID-19. This table comes from immunoSEQ multiplex PCR, and its TCRdb copy is limited to in-frame clones, with some not included. The sample yields about 280,000 clones, 85% seen once. Sequences were obtained from peripheral blood. The receptor source for this set is a human donor in a cohort sampled during active COVID-19.

In DNA form, the CDR3 reads TGTGCCAGCAGGACTGCTTCCTACGAGCAGTACTTC. As protein: CASRTASYEQYF. The V and J genes are TRBV6-5 and TRBJ2-7; D remains ambiguous. Germline CDR1 is MNHEY and CDR2 is SVGAGI. V lost 6 bases and J 1 base, leaving 7 bases between the germline ends. This CDR3 comprises 12 residues.

V and J are TRBV18 and TRBJ2-1, with D possibly matching TRBD2 (6 bases). V lost 0 bases, J lost 10 bases, and 7 bases lay in between. Looked up from germline, CDR1 is KGHSH and CDR2 is LQKENI. The CDR3 runs to 12 residues. CDR3 nucleotides: TGTGCCAGCTCACCACCCCTAGCGGAGCAGTTCTTC. Its translation: CASSPPLAEQFF.

The chain is built from TRBV6-6 and TRBJ2-6, with 9 nucleotides matching TRBD2. The CDR3 runs 16 residues. Per germline, CDR1 MNHNY and CDR2 SVGAGI (reference sequence). With 7 bases clipped from V and 0 bases from J, the junction kept 4 bases outside the gene matches. The CDR3 sequence: CASMREGGSGANVLTF. CDR3 sequence (DNA): TGTGCCAGCATGCGGGAGGGAGGCTCTGGGGCCAACGTCCTGACTTTC.

This clone turned up a few times. The V call is TRBV11-2, the J call TRBJ2-3, with TRBD1 as a possible D gene (6 bases). The CDR3 contains 18 residues. Germline values: CDR1 SGHAT, CDR2 FQNNGV. V lost 5 bases and J 3 bases, leaving 24 bases between the germline ends. The CDR3 loop is CASSKASLTGSGTDTQYF. For the CDR3, the DNA is TGTGCCAGCAGCAAAGCCTCCTTGACAGGTTCGGGTACAGATACGCAGTATTTT.

V and J are TRBV9 and TRBJ2-5, with TRBD2 matching over 12 bases. The CDR3 covers 16 residues. The J segment lost 4 bases and the V segment lost 0 bases, leaving 4 bases of the junction unmatched. CDR1 and CDR2 (germline): SGDLS, YYNGEE. CDR3 coding DNA: TGTGCCAGCAGCGTAGGAGGACTAGCGGGATCAGAGACCCAGTACTTC. Residues: CASSVGGLAGSETQYF.

The genes are TRBV7-6 and TRBJ2-2; 7 bases match TRBD2. Unmatched junction bases numbered 8, after V lost 5 bases and J lost 2 bases. The CDR3 is 16 amino acids. Per the germline V gene, CDR1 is SGHVS and CDR2 is FNYEAQ. The chain's CDR3 is CASSPVPGGNTGELFF. DNA for the CDR3: TGTGCCAGCAGCCCAGTCCCGGGAGGAAACACCGGGGAGCTGTTTTTT.

The rearrangement uses TRBV6-5 and TRBJ2-5; D is perhaps TRBD1 (6 bases). Germline loops: CDR1 MNHEY, CDR2 SVGAGI. The CDR3 is made up of 16 amino acids. Deletions cut 1 base from V and 5 bases from J, with 17 bases between. The CDR3 sequence: CASSYLTGQLGETQYF. In DNA form, the CDR3 reads TGTGCCAGCAGTTACTTGACGGGACAATTAGGGGAGACCCAGTACTTC.

The chain uses TRBV7-2 and TRBJ2-2, with a weak D call TRBD2 (5 bases). CDR3 size: 14 residues. The V gene lost 5 bases and the J gene lost 0 bases, with 7 bases spanning the gap. CDR1 and CDR2 from the germline V gene are SGHTA and FQGNSA. The CDR3, as DNA: TGTGCCAGCAGCCCGGGGTCGAACACCGGGGAGCTGTTTTTT. Residues: CASSPGSNTGELFF.

The V gene is TRBV29-1, the J gene TRBJ2-2, with unresolved D. CDR1 SQVTM and CDR2 ANQGSEA come from the germline V gene. Trimming took off 4 bases at V and 1 base at J, with 4 bases between the two ends. CDR3 length: 12 residues. The CDR3 sequence: CSVAKNTGELFF. The CDR3 DNA reads TGCAGCGTTGCCAAGAACACCGGGGAGCTGTTTTTT.

The chain links TRBV4-2 to TRBJ1-6; possibly TRBD1 for D (5 bases). The CDR3 extends over 15 amino acids. The germline gives CDR1 LGHNA, CDR2 YNFKEQ. Trimming cost V 1 base and J 9 bases, with 13 bases left between them. CDR3 coding DNA: TGTGCCAGCAGCCAAGCCGGCCAGGGAGGTTCACCCCTCCACTTT. It yields the protein CASSQAGQGGSPLHF.

This chain uses TRBV27 with TRBJ1-5; D possibly corresponds to TRBD1 (6 bases). V was clipped by 4 bases and J by 7 bases, with 14 bases between them. The CDR3 loop spans 14 amino acids. The germline CDR1 and CDR2 sequences are MNHEY and SMNVEV (reference sequence). The CDR3 is CASSSRVRGQPQHF. CDR3 nucleotides: TGTGCCAGCAGTTCTAGGGTGAGGGGGCAGCCCCAGCATTTT.

This chain links TRBV7-3 with TRBJ2-1; D gene uncertain. The germline V gene encodes CDR1 SGHTA and CDR2 FQGTGA. V shed 1 base and J shed 8 bases, with 9 bases lying between them. CDR3 size: 13 residues. In nucleotides, the CDR3 is TGTGCCAGCAGCTTAATAGCTTTAGATGAGCAGTTCTTC. Protein sequence: CASSLIALDEQFF.

There are many counts of this clone. The genes are TRBV10-3 and TRBJ2-7; D ambiguous. CDR3 length: 13 amino acids. Germline loops: CDR1 ENHRY, CDR2 SYGVKD. V lost 6 bases, J lost 2 bases, and 11 bases lay in between. CDR3 protein: CAIRNDGAYEQYF. The CDR3 nucleotides are TGTGCCATCAGAAACGACGGAGCCTACGAGCAGTACTTC.

V and J are TRBV5-6 and TRBJ1-6, with unresolved D. Between the trimmed V and J ends, which lost 1 base and 7 bases, there was a span of 9 bases. Germline CDR1 reads SGHDT; CDR2 reads YYEEEE. The CDR3 loop spans 14 amino acids. This CDR3 is CASSLTLPNSPLHF. DNA of the CDR3: TGTGCCAGCAGCTTGACTCTTCCGAATTCACCCCTCCACTTT. Together with reference TRBV5-6 and TRBJ1-6, the CDR3 gives the full variable domain: DAGVTQSPTHLIKTRGQQVTLRCSPKSGHDTVSWYQQALGQGPQFIFQYYEEEERQRGNFPDRFSGHQFPNYSSELNVNALLLGDSALYLCASSLTLPNSPLHFGNGTRLTVT.

The rearrangement joins TRBV9 to TRBJ2-7, with D possibly being TRBD1 (7 bases). Germline assignment: CDR1 SGDLS and CDR2 YYNGEE. V lost 5 bases and J 4 bases, leaving 22 bases between the germline ends. The CDR3 has 16 residues. The CDR3 coding sequence is TGTGCCAGCAGTGCCAGGGGGGCTAGAGGGCTTTACGAGCAGTACTTC. Translation: CASSARGARGLYEQYF.

The chain uses TRBV25-1 and TRBJ1-2; 7 bases are a match to TRBD1. Losses at the gene ends were 3 bases for V and 0 bases for J; bases not matched to a gene: 4. This CDR3 has 15 residues. From germline, CDR1 is MGHDK and CDR2 SYGVNS. CDR3 in amino acids: CASSDPTGTNYGYTF. Written as DNA, the CDR3 is TGTGCCAGCAGTGACCCGACAGGGACTAACTATGGCTACACCTTC.

This rearrangement joins TRBV4-1 to TRBJ1-2; D is uncertain. This CDR3 spans 14 amino acids. CDR1 and CDR2 (germline): MGHRA, YSYEKL. Trimming removed 1 base at V and 8 bases at J, with 14 bases between. DNA of the CDR3: TGCGCCAGCAGCCAAGGGGAGGCGAGGGAGGGCTACACCTTC. Protein product: CASSQGEAREGYTF.

The CDR3 loop is CASSTAKTSGNTIYF. For the CDR3, the DNA is TGTGCCAGCAGCACAGCGAAGACTTCTGGAAACACCATATATTTT. The chain uses TRBV21-1 and TRBJ1-3. TRBV21-1 constitutes a pseudogene. There are 15 residues in the CDR3.

This sequence joins TRBV30 and TRBJ2-7; 11 bases agree with TRBD2. The CDR3 is 13 amino acids. The germline CDR1 and CDR2 sequences are GTSNPN and SVGIG (reference sequence). V dropped 6 bases and J dropped 5; count of bases not matched to a gene: 6. The CDR3 DNA reads TGTGCCTGCACTAGCGGGAGAATCAACGAGCAGTACTTC. This translates into CACTSGRINEQYF.

This clone was detected once. The V call is TRBV19, the J call TRBJ2-1; D remains ambiguous. The CDR3 consists of 15 residues. Germline CDR1 reads LNHDA; CDR2 reads SQIVND (reference sequence). V was clipped by 4 bases and J by 0 bases, with 10 bases between them. CDR3 nucleotides: TGTGCCAGTAGTACTAAAAGCCGCTCCTACAATGAGCAGTTCTTC. Encoded protein: CASSTKSRSYNEQFF.

Note on this clone: Other DNA sequences within the sample encode an identical CDR3. In nucleotides, the CDR3 is TGCGCCAGCAGCCAGGTTGGCGGTCGGTCCTACGAGCAGTACTTC. Amino acid sequence: CASSQVGGRSYEQYF. This rearrangement joins TRBV4-1 to TRBJ2-7; D is unclear. The CDR3 totals 15 residues. The germline V gene encodes CDR1 MGHRA and CDR2 YSYEKL. V was cut by 3 bases and J by 1 base, with 13 bases left in between.

V and J are TRBV18 and TRBJ2-3; TRBD2 matches at 10 bases. Germline values: CDR1 KGHSH, CDR2 LQKENI. V trimming: 3 bases; J trimming: 2 bases; junction bases outside the gene matches: 5. The CDR3 totals 16 residues. The CDR3 reads CASSPPSGRLTDTQYF. The DNA of the CDR3 is TGTGCCAGCTCACCCCCTAGCGGGAGACTCACAGATACGCAGTATTTT.

V and J are TRBV27 and TRBJ1-2; tentatively, D is TRBD1 (6 bases). The CDR3 sequence is 14 residues long. Trimming removed 4 bases from V and 4 bases from J, with 13 bases in between. CDR1 and CDR2 from the germline V gene are MNHEY and SMNVEV (reference sequence). The CDR3 sequence: CASSSTGPPYGYTF. CDR3 DNA: TGTGCCAGCAGTTCAACAGGGCCCCCCTATGGCTACACCTTC.

The CDR3 DNA reads TGTGCCACCAGTGACCGCCGGGGACTTACGGGGGAGCTGTTTTTT. Translating it yields CATSDRRGLTGELFF. The rearrangement uses TRBV24-1 and TRBJ2-2; maybe TRBD2 (6 bases). The ends were cut back, 4 bases at V and 8 bases at J, with 16 bases in the middle. Germline V lookup: CDR1 KGHDR, CDR2 SFDVKD. The CDR3 is 15 residues long.

The V call is TRBV27, the J call TRBJ2-3, with 7 bases fitting TRBD2. The V segment lost 5 bases and the J segment 6 bases; nucleotides outside the gene matches: 14. The CDR3 spans 16 residues. Germline loops: CDR1 MNHEY, CDR2 SMNVEV (reference sequence). Here the CDR3 DNA reads TGTGCCAGCAGTCCATCTCGACTAGCTGGGGCGGATACGCAGTATTTT. Protein sequence: CASSPSRLAGADTQYF.

The chain combines TRBV7-8 with TRBJ2-5; 7 positions agree with TRBD2. The V and J ends lost 5 bases and 3 bases, in that order; junction bases with no gene match: 6. The CDR3 consists of 14 residues. Per the germline V gene, CDR1 is SGHVS and CDR2 is FQNEAQ. CDR3 sequence (DNA): TGTGCCAGCAGCCACGGGACTAAAGAAGAGACCCAGTACTTC. It codes for CASSHGTKEETQYF.